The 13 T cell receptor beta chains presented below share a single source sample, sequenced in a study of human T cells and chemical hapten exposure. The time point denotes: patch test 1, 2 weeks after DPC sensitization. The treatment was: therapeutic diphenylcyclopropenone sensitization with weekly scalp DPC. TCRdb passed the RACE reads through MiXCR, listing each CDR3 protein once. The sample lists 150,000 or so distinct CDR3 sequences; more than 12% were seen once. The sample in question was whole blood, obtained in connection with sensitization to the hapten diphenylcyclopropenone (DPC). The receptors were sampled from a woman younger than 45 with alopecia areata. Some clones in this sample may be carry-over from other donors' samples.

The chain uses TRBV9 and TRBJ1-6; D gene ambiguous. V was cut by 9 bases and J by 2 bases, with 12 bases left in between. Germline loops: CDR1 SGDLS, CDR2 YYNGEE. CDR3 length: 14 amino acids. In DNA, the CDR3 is TGTGCCACCTCCGAGGGCCCCTATAATTCACCCCTCCACTTT. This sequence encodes CATSEGPYNSPLHF.

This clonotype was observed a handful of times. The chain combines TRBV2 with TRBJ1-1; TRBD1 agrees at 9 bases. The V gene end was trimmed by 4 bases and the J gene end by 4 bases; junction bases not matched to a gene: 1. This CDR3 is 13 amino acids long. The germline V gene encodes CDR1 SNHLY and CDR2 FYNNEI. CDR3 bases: TGTGCCAGCAGTGGGACAGGGGCCACTGAAGCTTTCTTT. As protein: CASSGTGATEAFF.

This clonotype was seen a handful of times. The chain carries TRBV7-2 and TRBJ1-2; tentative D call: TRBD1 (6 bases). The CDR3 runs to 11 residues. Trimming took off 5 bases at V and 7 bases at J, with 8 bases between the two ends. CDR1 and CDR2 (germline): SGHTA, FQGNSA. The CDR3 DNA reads TGTGCCAGCAGCCACAGGGCTGGCTACACCTTC. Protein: CASSHRAGYTF.

In DNA form, the CDR3 reads TGTGCCAGCTCCCGGGAGAGCACTGAAGCTTTCTTT. It encodes CASSRESTEAFF. This chain links TRBV18 with TRBJ1-1; no definite D call. CDR3 length: 12 amino acids. V was clipped by 6 bases and J by 4 bases, with 9 bases between them. Germline assignment: CDR1 KGHSH and CDR2 LQKENI.

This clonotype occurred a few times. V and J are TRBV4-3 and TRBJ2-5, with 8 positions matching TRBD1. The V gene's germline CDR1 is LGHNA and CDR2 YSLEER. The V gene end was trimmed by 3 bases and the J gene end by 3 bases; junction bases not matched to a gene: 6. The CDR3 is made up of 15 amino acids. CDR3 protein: CASSQDTGGEETQYF. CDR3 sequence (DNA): TGCGCCAGCAGCCAGGATACAGGGGGTGAAGAGACCCAGTACTTC.

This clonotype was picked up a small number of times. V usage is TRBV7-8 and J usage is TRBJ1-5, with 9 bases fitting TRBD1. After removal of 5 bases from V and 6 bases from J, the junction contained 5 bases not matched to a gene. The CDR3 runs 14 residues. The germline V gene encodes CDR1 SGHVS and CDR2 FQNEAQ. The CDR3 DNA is TGTGCCAGCAGCGCACAGGGGGCAGGTCAGCCCCAGCATTTT. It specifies CASSAQGAGQPQHF.

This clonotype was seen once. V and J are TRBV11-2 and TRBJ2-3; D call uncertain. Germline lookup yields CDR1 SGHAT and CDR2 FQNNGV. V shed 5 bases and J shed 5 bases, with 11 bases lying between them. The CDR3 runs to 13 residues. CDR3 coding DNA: TGTGCCAGCAGCGGCATGGCGATAGATACGCAGTATTTT. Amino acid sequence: CASSGMAIDTQYF.

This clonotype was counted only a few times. Written as DNA, the CDR3 is TGTGCCACCAGTGATTCGTGGACTAGCGGCCCCCGAGATACGCAGTATTTT. The encoded protein is CATSDSWTSGPRDTQYF. The chain recombines TRBV24-1 with TRBJ2-3; 10 bases are a match to TRBD2. Looked up from germline, CDR1 is KGHDR and CDR2 is SFDVKD. Trimming cost V 2 bases and J 5 bases; bases outside gene matches: 9. This CDR3 is built from 17 residues.

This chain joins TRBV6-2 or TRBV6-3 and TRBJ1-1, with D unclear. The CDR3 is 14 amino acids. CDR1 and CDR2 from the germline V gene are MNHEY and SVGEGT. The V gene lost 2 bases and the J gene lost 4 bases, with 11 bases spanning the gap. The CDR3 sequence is CASSYGKLGTEAFF. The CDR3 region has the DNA TGTGCCAGCAGTTACGGGAAGTTGGGCACTGAAGCTTTCTTT.

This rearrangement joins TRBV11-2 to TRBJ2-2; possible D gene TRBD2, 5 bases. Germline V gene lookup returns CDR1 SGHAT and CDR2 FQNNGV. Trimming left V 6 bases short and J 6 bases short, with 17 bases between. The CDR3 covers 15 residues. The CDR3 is CASRNPGSKPGELFF. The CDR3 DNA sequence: TGTGCCAGCAGAAACCCGGGATCCAAACCCGGGGAGCTGTTTTTT.

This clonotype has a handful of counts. CDR3 protein: CASSHFRGTGANVLTF. DNA for the CDR3: TGCGCCAGCAGCCACTTTAGAGGAACTGGGGCCAACGTCCTGACTTTC. The chain recombines TRBV10-2 with TRBJ2-6; D uncertain. With 6 bases removed from V and 2 bases from J, the gap between germline ends came to 14 bases. The CDR3 totals 16 residues. Germline V gene sequence: CDR1 WSHSY, CDR2 SAAADI.

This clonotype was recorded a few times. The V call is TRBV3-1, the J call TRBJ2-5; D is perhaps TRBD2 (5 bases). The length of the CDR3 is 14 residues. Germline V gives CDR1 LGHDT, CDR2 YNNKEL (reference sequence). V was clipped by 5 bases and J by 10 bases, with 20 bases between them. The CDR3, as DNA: TGTGCCAGCAGCTCGAGCTGGACTTATCGTGGCCAGTACTTC. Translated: CASSSSWTYRGQYF.

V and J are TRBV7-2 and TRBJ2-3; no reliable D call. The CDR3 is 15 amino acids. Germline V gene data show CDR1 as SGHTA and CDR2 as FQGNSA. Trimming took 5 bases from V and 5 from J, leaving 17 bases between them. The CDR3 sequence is CASSLQGFWKDTQYF. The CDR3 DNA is TGTGCCAGCAGCCTTCAAGGGTTTTGGAAAGATACGCAGTATTTT.